This T cell receptor beta chain was captured by sequencing in a study of T cells in Graves' hyperthyroidism and ophthalmopathy. Points from the study as a whole: Peripheral blood also featured most of the thyroid clonotypes expanded above 0.001.

TCR beta CDR3 region amplification was performed from RNA transcripts. Primed by the HTBI set, a first-round RT-PCR was run on the TCR CDR3. TCRdb called the multiplex PCR reads again in MiXCR, with one record for every CDR3 protein. The sample consists of around 520,000 distinct CDR3 sequences, roughly 15% of them appearing once. Comment on this clonotype: Its antigen is still unknown.

PBMCs were obtained from approximately 10 ml fresh peripheral blood. Germline CDR1 is DFQATT and CDR2 is SNEGSKA (reference sequence). With 3 bases removed from V and 7 bases from J, the gap between germline ends came to 18 bases. The CDR3 loop spans 14 amino acids. This clonotype originated in a woman aged 40 to 50 with Graves' hyperthyroidism. Specimen: blood. The chain carries TRBV20-1 and TRBJ1-1, with D possibly matching TRBD1 (6 bases). This CDR3 is CSARRFGGGDEAFF. The CDR3 nucleotides are TGCAGTGCTAGGCGTTTTGGAGGGGGTGATGAAGCTTTCTTT.